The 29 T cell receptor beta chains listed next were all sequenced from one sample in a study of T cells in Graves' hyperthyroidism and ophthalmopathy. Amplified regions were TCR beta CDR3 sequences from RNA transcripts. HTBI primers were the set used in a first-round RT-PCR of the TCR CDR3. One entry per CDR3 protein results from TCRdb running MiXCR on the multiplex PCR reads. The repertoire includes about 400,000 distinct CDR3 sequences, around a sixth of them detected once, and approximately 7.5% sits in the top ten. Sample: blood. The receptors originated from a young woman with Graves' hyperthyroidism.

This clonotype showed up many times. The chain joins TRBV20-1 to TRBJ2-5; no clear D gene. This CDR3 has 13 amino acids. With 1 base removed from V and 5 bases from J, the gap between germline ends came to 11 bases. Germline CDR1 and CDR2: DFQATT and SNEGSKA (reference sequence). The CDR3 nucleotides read TGCAGTGCTAGAGTTGGAATAGTGGAGACCCAGTACTTC. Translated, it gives CSARVGIVETQYF.

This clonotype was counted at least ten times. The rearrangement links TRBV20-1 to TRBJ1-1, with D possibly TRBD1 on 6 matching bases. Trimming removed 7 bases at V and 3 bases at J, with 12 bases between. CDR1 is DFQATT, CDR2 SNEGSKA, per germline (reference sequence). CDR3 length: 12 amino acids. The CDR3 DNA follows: TGCAGTGGTAGCAGGGGAGACACTGAAGCTTTCTTT. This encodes CSGSRGDTEAFF.

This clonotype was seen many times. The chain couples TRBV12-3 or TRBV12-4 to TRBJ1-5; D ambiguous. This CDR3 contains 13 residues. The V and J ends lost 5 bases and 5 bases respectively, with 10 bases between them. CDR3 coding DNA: TGTGCCAGCAGTCCGAATACGGATCAGCCCCAGCATTTT. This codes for CASSPNTDQPQHF.

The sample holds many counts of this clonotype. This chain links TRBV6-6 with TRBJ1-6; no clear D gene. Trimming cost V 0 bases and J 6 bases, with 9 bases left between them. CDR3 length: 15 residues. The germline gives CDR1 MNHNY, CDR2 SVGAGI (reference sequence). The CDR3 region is CASSYSRRTNSPLHF. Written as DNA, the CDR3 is TGTGCCAGCAGTTACTCGAGAAGGACTAATTCACCCCTCCACTTT.

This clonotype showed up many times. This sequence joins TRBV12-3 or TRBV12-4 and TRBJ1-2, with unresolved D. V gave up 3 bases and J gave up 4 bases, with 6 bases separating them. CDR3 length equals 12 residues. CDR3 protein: CASSFPRYGYTF. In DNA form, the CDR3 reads TGTGCCAGCAGTTTTCCCCGCTATGGCTACACCTTC.

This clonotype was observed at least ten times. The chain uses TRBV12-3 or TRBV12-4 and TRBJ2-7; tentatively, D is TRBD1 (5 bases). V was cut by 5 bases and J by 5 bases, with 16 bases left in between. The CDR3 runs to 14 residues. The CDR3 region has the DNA TGTGCCAGCAGTCCTCAGGTAGGGGCGGACGAGCAGTACTTC. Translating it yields CASSPQVGADEQYF.

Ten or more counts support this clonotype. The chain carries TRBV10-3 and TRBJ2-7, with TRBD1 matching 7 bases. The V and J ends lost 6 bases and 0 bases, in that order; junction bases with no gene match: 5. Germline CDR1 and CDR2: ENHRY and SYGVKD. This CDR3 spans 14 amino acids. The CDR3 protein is CAIRKDRSSYEQYF. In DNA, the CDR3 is TGTGCCATCAGAAAGGACAGGTCCTCCTACGAGCAGTACTTC.

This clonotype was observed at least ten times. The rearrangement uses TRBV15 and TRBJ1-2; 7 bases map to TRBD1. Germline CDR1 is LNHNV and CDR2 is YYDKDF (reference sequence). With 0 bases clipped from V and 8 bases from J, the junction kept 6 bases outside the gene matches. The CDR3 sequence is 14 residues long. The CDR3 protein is CATSRDRGPEGYTF. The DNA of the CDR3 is TGTGCCACCAGCAGAGATAGGGGGCCGGAGGGCTACACCTTC.

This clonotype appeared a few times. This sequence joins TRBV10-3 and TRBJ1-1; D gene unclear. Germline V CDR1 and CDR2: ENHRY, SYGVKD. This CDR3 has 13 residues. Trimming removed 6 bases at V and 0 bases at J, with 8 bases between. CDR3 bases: TGTGCCATCAGCGTTAGGATGAACACTGAAGCTTTCTTT. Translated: CAISVRMNTEAFF.

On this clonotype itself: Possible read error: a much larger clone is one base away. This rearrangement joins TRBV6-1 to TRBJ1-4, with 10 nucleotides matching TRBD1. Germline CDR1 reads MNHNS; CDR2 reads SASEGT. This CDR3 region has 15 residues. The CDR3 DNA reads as TGTGCCGGCAGTTTCGGGACAGGGGAGAGTGAAAAACTGTTTTTT. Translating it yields CAGSFGTGESEKLFF.

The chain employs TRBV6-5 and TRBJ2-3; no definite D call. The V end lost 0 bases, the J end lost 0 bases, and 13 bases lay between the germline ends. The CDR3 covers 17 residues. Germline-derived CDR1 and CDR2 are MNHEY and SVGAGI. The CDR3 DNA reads TGTGCCAGCAGTTACTCCTACGAACCCGGAAGCACAGATACGCAGTATTTT. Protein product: CASSYSYEPGSTDTQYF.

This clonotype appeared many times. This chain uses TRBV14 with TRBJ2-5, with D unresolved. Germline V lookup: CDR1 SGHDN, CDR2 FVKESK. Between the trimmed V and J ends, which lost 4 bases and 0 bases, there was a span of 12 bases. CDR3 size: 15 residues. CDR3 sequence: CASSRRTSDQETQYF. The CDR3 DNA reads TGTGCCAGCAGCCGCCGCACCAGCGACCAAGAGACCCAGTACTTC.

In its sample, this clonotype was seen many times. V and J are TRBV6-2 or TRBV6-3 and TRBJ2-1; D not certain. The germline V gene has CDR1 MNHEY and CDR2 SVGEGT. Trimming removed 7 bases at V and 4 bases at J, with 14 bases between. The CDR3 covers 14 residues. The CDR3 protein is CASTRTDAYNEQFF. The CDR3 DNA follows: TGTGCCAGCACGAGAACCGACGCTTACAATGAGCAGTTCTTC.

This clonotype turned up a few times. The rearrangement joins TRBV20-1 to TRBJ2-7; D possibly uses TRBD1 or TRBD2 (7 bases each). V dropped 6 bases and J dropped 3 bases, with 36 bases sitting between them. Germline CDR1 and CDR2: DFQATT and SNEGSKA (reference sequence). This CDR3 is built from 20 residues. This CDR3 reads CSATSAQGGLWRERYYEQYF. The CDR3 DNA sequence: TGCAGTGCCACCTCCGCTCAGGGGGGTTTGTGGCGGGAGCGCTACTACGAGCAGTACTTC.

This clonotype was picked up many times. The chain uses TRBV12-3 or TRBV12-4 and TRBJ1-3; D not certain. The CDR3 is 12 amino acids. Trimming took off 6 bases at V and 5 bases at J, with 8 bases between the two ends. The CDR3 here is CASRIYRNTIYF. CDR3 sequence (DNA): TGTGCCAGCAGGATCTACCGAAACACCATATATTTT.

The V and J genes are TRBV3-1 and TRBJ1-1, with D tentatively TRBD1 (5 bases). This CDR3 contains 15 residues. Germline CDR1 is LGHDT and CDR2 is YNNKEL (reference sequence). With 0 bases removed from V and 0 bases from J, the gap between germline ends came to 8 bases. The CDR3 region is CASSQDYRMNTEAFF. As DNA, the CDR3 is TGTGCCAGCAGCCAAGATTACAGGATGAACACTGAAGCTTTCTTT.

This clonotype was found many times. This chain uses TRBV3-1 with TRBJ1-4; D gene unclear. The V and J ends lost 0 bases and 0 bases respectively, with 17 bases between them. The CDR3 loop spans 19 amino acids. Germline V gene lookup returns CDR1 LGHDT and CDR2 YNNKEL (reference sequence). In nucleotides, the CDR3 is TGTGCCAGCAGCCAAGATTTGGGAGGTACAGTTGCAACTAATGAAAAACTGTTTTTT. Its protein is CASSQDLGGTVATNEKLFF. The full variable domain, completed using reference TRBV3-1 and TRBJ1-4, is DTAVSQTPKYLVTQMGNDKSIKCEQNLGHDTMYWYKQDSKKFLKIMFSYNNKELIINETVPNRFSPKSPDKAHLNLHINSLELGDSAVYFCASSQDLGGTVATNEKLFFGSGTQLSVL.

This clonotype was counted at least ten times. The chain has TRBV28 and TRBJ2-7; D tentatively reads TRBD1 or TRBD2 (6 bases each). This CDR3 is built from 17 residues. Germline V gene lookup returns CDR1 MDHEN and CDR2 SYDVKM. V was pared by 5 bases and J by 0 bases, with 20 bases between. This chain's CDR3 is CASSTPLGGYGSYEQYF. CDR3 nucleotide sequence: TGTGCCAGCAGTACCCCTCTGGGGGGCTACGGCTCCTACGAGCAGTACTTC. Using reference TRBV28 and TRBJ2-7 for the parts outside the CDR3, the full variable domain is DVKVTQSSRYLVKRTGEKVFLECVQDMDHENMFWYRQDPGLGLRLIYFSYDVKMKEKGDIPEGYSVSREKKERFSLILESASTNQTSMYLCASSTPLGGYGSYEQYFGPGTRLTVT.

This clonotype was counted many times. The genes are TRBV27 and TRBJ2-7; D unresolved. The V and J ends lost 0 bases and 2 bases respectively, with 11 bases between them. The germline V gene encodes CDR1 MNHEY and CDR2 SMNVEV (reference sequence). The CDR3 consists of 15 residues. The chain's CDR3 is CASSLSVMTTYEQYF. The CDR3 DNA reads TGTGCCAGCAGTTTATCGGTCATGACAACCTACGAGCAGTACTTC.

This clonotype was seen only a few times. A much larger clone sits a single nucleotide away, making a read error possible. The DNA of the CDR3 is TGTGCCAACAGTTTTCTGGGGCATGAGCAGTTCTTC. Its translation is CANSFLGHEQFF. The V call is TRBV7-2, the J call TRBJ2-1; D is possibly TRBD1 (5 bases). Germline V gene sequence: CDR1 SGHTA, CDR2 FQGNSA. The V end lost 10 bases, the J end lost 8 bases, and 15 bases lay between the germline ends. The CDR3 is 12 residues long. Variable domain in full (rest from reference TRBV7-2 and TRBJ2-1): GAGVSQSPSNKVTEKGKDVELRCDPISGHTALYWYRQSLGQGLEFLIYFQGNSAPDKSGLPSDRFSAERTGGSVSTLTIQRTQQEDSAVYLCANSFLGHEQFFGPGTRLTVL.

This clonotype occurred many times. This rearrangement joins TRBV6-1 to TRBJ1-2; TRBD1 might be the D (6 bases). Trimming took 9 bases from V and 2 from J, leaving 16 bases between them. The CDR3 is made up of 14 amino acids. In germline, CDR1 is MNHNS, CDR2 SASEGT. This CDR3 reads CARGTGALNYGYTF. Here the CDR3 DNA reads TGTGCCAGAGGGACGGGGGCCCTGAACTATGGCTACACCTTC.

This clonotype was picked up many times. This chain's CDR3 is CSARAGGTGSTDTQYF. As DNA, the CDR3 is TGCAGTGCTAGAGCCGGGGGGACAGGGTCCACAGATACGCAGTATTTT. J is TRBJ2-3 and V is TRBV20-1, with 9 nucleotides matching TRBD1. J gave up 2 bases and V 1 base, and 7 bases lay outside the gene matches. CDR3 length: 16 residues. Germline lookup yields CDR1 DFQATT and CDR2 SNEGSKA (reference sequence).

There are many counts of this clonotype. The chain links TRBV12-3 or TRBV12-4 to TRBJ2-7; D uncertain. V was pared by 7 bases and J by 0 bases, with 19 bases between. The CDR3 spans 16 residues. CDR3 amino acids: CASTVSGRKSSYEQYF. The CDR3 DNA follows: TGTGCCAGCACCGTTTCAGGCCGGAAGAGCTCCTACGAGCAGTACTTC.

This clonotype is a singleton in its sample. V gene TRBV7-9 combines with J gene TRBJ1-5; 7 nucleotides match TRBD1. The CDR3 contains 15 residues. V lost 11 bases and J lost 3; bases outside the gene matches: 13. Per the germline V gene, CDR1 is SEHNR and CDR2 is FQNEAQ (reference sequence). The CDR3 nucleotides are TGTGCCGCATCTTCAGGGGGACAGACCAATCAGCCCCAGCATTTT. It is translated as CAASSGGQTNQPQHF.

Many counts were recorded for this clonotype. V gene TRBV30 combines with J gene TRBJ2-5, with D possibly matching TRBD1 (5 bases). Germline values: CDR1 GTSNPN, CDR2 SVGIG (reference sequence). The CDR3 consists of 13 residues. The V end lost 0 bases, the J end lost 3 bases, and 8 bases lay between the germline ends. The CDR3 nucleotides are TGTGCCTGGAGTGTAAAAGGGGAAGAGACCCAGTACTTC. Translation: CAWSVKGEETQYF.

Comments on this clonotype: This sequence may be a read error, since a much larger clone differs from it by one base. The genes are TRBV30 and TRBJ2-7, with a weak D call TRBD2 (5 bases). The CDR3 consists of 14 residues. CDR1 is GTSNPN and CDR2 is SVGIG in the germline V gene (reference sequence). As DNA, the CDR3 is TGTGCCTGGAGTGTAGGGAGTGTCTCGGACGAGCAGTGCTTC. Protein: CAWSVGSVSDEQCF. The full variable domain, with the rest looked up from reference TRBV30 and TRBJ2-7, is SQTIHQWPATLVQPVGSPLSLECTVEGTSNPNLYWYRQAAGRGLQLLFYSVGIGQISSEVPQNLSASRPQDRQFILSSKKLLLSDSGFYLCAWSVGSVSDEQCFGPGTRLTVT.

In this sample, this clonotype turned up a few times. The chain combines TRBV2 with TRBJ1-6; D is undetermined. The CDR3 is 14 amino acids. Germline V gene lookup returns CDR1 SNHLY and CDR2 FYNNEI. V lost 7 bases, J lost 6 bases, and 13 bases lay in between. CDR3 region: CASTRGKGNSPLHF. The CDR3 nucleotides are TGTGCCAGCACACGAGGAAAGGGTAATTCACCCCTCCACTTT.

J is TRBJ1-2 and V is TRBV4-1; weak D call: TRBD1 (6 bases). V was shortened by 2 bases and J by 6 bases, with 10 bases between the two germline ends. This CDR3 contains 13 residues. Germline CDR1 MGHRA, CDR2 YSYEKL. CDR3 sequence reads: CASSQPQGDGYTF. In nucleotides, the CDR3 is TGCGCCAGCAGCCAACCACAGGGCGATGGCTACACCTTC.

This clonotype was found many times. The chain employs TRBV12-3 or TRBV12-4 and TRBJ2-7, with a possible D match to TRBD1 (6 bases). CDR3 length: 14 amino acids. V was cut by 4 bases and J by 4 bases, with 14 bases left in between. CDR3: CASSWQGYSYEQYF. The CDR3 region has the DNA TGTGCCAGCAGTTGGCAGGGGTATTCTTACGAGCAGTACTTC.